This T cell receptor beta chain originates from a study of regulatory T cells in long-lasting Graves disease. The time point here: persistent/refractory GD, antithyroid drugs over 5 years with positive TRAb. Following extraction of RNA from PBMCs, that RNA was used to make the TCR library. CDR1 and CDR2 from the germline V gene are SGHDT and YYEEEE. This CDR3 has 16 amino acids. V was cut by 3 bases and J by 3 bases, with 15 bases left in between. This clonotype was seen a few times. Arm-PCR of CDR3 regions with iRepertoire HTBI primers generated TCR beta libraries. Per the study methods: Across all samples, about 59 TRBV segments and 14 TRBJ segments were identified. TCRdb used MiXCR to reprocess the multiplex PCR reads, holding one entry per CDR3 protein. These V and J calls are TCRdb output, not the study's own analysis. The sample contains some 330,000 distinct CDR3 sequences, more than 20% of which appear only once.

The chain employs TRBV5-6 and TRBJ2-2, with D perhaps TRBD1 (5 bases). Here the sequenced sample was peripheral blood mononuclear cells (PBMCs), taken when the disease was refractory, from a patient treated with antithyroid drugs. The sequence derives from a woman between 40 and 50 years old with Graves disease. CDR3: CASSYQVTGYTGELFF. CDR3 nucleotides: TGTGCCAGCAGCTACCAAGTAACAGGTTACACCGGGGAGCTGTTTTTT.